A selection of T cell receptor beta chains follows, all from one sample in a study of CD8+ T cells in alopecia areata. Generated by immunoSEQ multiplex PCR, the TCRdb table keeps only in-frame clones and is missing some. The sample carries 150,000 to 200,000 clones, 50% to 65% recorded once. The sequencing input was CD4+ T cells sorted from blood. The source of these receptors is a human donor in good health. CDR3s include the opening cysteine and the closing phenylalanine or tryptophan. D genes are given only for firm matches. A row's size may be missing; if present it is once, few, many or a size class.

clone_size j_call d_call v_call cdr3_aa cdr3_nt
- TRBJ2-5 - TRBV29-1 CSSTPDGYQETQYF TGCAGCTCTACTCCAGACGGGTACCAAGAGACCCAGTACTTC
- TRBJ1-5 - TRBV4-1 CASSRTGSNQPQHF TGCGCCAGCAGCCGGACGGGAAGCAATCAGCCCCAGCATTTT
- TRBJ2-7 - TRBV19 CASTKAPGYEQYF TGTGCCAGTACCAAAGCCCCGGGCTACGAGCAGTACTTC
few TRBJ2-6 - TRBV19 CASSLGGSGANVLTF TGTGCCAGTAGTCTTGGCGGCTCTGGGGCCAACGTCCTGACTTTC
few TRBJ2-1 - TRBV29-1 CSVEGLPTLLGAYNEQFF TGCAGCGTTGAAGGGCTCCCCACATTATTGGGGGCCTACAATGAGCAGTTCTTC
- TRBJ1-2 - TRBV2 CASSPEANYGYTF TGTGCCAGCAGCCCCGAAGCTAACTATGGCTACACCTTC
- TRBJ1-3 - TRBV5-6 CASSSTTERGTGNTIYF TGTGCCAGCAGCTCGACGACCGAGAGGGGGACCGGAAACACCATATATTTT
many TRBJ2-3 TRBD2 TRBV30 CAWSLAGADTQYF TGTGCCTGGAGTCTAGCGGGTGCAGATACGCAGTATTTT
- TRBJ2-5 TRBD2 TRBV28 CASSSSTGRREETQYF TGTGCCAGCAGTTCATCGACGGGACGGCGGGAGGAGACCCAGTACTTC
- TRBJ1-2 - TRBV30 CAWGVGTF -
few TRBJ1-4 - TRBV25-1 CASSESREGEKLFF TGTGCCAGCAGTGAAAGCAGGGAAGGTGAAAAACTGTTTTTT
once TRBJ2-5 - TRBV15 CATRATDGETQYF TGTGCCACTCGAGCTACCGATGGAGAGACCCAGTACTTC
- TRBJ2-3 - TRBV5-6 CASSLEGSWKRDTQYF TGTGCCAGCAGCTTGGAGGGAAGTTGGAAGCGGGATACGCAGTATTTT
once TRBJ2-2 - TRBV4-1 CASSRGLMNTGELFF TGCGCCAGCAGCAGGGGTTTAATGAACACCGGGGAGCTGTTTTTT
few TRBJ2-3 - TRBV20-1 CSAPLADTQYF TGCAGTGCCCCACTAGCAGATACGCAGTATTTT
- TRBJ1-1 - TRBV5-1 CASSGLKNTEAFF TGCGCCAGCAGTGGCCTCAAGAACACTGAAGCTTTCTTT
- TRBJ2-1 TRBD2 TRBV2 CASSATSVGDWEQFF TGTGCCAGCAGTGCAACTAGCGTCGGGGATTGGGAGCAGTTCTTC
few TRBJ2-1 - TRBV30 CAWGPSGEQFF TGTGCCTGGGGTCCAAGCGGTGAGCAGTTCTTC
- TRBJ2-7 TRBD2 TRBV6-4 CASSAGTSGRSRCF TGTGCCAGCAGTGCCGGGACTAGCGGGAGGTCCCGCTGTTTC
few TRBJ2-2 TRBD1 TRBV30 CAWDRAGTGELFF TGTGCCTGGGACAGGGCGGGCACCGGGGAGCTGTTTTTT
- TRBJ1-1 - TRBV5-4 CASSLGLGGWMNTEAFF TGTGCCAGCAGCTTGGGGCTTGGGGGATGGATGAACACTGAAGCTTTCTTT
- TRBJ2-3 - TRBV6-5 CASSYSGSSTDTQYF TGTGCCAGCAGTTACTCGGGGTCTAGCACAGATACGCAGTATTTT
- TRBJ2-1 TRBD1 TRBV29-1 CSVDRGASYNEQFF TGCAGCGTAGACAGGGGGGCCTCCTACAATGAGCAGTTCTTC
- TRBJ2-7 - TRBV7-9 CASSLVAYEQYF TGTGCCAGCAGCTTGGTAGCCTACGAGCAGTACTTC
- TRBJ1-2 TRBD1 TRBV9 CASSVGTGNYGYTF TGTGCCAGCAGCGTGGGGACAGGGAACTATGGCTACACCTTC
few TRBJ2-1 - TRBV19 CASSSPRRSYNEQFF TGTGCCAGTAGCTCACCCAGAAGATCCTACAATGAGCAGTTCTTC
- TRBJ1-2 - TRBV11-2 CASSVVGRGYTF TGTGCCAGCAGCGTGGTGGGCCGGGGCTACACCTTC
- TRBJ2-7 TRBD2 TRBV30 CAWERDSYEQYF TGTGCCTGGGAGCGGGACTCCTACGAGCAGTACTTC
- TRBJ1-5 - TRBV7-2 CASSLDGVGQPQHF TGTGCCAGCAGCTTGGACGGTGTGGGTCAGCCCCAGCATTTT
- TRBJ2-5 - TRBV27 CASNGETQYF TGTGCCAGCAACGGAGAGACCCAGTACTTC
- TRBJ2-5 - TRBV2 CARTVLETQYF TGTGCCAGGACCGTCTTGGAGACCCAGTACTTC
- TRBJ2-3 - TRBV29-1 CSVEDDRLGSTDTQYF TGCAGCGTTGAAGATGACCGGTTGGGCAGCACAGATACGCAGTATTTT
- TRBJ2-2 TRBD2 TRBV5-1 CASSSSGRNTGELFF TGCGCCAGCAGCTCAAGCGGGAGGAACACCGGGGAGCTGTTTTTT
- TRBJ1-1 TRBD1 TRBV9 CASSLGQGVSEAFF TGTGCCAGCAGCTTAGGACAGGGGGTCTCTGAAGCTTTCTTT
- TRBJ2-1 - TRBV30 CAWSSLQSSYNEQFF TGTGCCTGGAGTTCTTTACAGAGCTCCTACAATGAGCAGTTCTTC
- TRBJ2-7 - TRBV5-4 CASSLDRRYEQYF TGTGCCAGCAGCTTGGACAGACGCTACGAGCAGTACTTC
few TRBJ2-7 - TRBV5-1 CASSGTYGSDEQYF TGCGCCAGCAGCGGAACCTATGGGAGCGACGAGCAGTACTTC
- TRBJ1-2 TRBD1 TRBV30 CAWSVQGKFGYTF TGTGCCTGGAGTGTACAGGGGAAATTTGGCTACACCTTC
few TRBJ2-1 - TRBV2 CASSPTADEQFF TGTGCCAGCAGTCCAACAGCGGATGAGCAGTTCTTC
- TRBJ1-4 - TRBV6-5 CASSPYPTNEKLFF TGTGCCAGCAGTCCCTACCCAACTAATGAAAAACTGTTTTTT
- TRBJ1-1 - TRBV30 CAWKRRLAEYTEAFF TGTGCCTGGAAGCGCCGTTTGGCAGAGTATACTGAAGCTTTCTTT
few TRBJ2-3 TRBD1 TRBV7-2 CASSLDGQGGADTQYF TGTGCCAGCAGCTTAGACGGACAGGGAGGTGCAGATACGCAGTATTTT
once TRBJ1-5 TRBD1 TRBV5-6 CASSLIGKGANQPQHF TGTGCCAGCAGCTTGATAGGGAAGGGGGCCAATCAGCCCCAGCATTTT
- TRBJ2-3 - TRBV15 CATSTRIVRDTQYF TGTGCCACCAGCACCAGGATTGTGAGGGATACGCAGTATTTT
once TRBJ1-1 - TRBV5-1 CASSFTVTRDTEAFF TGCGCCAGCAGCTTTACAGTGACTCGGGACACTGAAGCTTTCTTT
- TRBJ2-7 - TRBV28 CATTVGYEQYF TGTGCCACTACGGTAGGGTACGAGCAGTACTTC
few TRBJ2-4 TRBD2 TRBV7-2 CASSWGGTSGIQYF TGTGCCAGCAGTTGGGGAGGGACTAGCGGCATTCAGTACTTC
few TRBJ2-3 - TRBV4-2 CASSRSQVAQAQYF TGTGCCAGCAGCCGATCTCAAGTGGCCCAAGCGCAGTATTTT
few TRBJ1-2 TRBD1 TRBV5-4 CASSLDRGYGYTF TGTGCCAGCAGCTTGGACAGGGGGTATGGCTACACCTTC
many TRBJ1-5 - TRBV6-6 CASSSGFNQPQHF TGTGCCAGCAGTTCGGGGTTCAATCAGCCCCAGCATTTT
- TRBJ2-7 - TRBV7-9 CASSWTHHYEQYF TGTGCCAGCAGCTGGACACACCACTACGAGCAGTACTTC
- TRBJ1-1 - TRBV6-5 CASSYSIRSTEAFF TGTGCCAGCAGTTACTCGATTAGGTCTACTGAAGCTTTCTTT